The 25 T cell receptor beta chains below come from one sample, sequenced in a study of T cell changes during pregnancy in multiple sclerosis. Here immunoSEQ multiplex PCR was the method, and the copy in TCRdb shows in-frame clones only, minus some. The repertoire holds about 87,000 clones, over 85% seen once, with 1.3% to 1.5% in the top ten. This sample comprised peripheral blood, obtained in the third trimester of pregnancy. These receptors all come from a female donor in good health, enrolled as a control in a pregnancy study.

The chain recombines TRBV29-1 with TRBJ2-6, with TRBD1 matching over 8 bases. This CDR3 is 15 amino acids long. Germline V gene data show CDR1 as SQVTM and CDR2 as ANQGSEA. J lost 0 bases, V lost 4 bases, and 2 bases had no gene match. DNA of the CDR3: TGCAGCGTTGCAACAGGGGGCTCTGGGGCCAACGTCCTGACTTTC. It translates to CSVATGGSGANVLTF. The full variable domain, its missing parts supplied by reference TRBV29-1 and TRBJ2-6, is SAVISQKPSRDICQRGTSLTIQCQVDSQVTMMFWYRQQPGQSLTLIATANQGSEATYESGFVIDKFPISRPNLTFSTLTVSNMSPEDSSIYLCSVATGGSGANVLTFGAGSRLTVL.

CDR3 nucleotides: TGCGCCAGCAGCCCGAGCCTAGGGAGCTCCTACAATGAGCAGTTCTTC. This translates into CASSPSLGSSYNEQFF. This chain links TRBV5-1 with TRBJ2-1, with a weak D call TRBD2 (5 bases). The CDR3 loop spans 16 amino acids. Germline values: CDR1 SGHRS, CDR2 YFSETQ. Trimming shortened V by 4 bases and J by 0 bases, and 14 bases separated the two germline ends.

The CDR3 sequence is CASSLSGSGETQYF. CDR3 coding DNA: TGCGCCAGCAGCCTTAGCGGGAGTGGAGAGACCCAGTACTTC. The chain is built from TRBV5-1 and TRBJ2-5; 9 bases are a match to TRBD2. The CDR3 has 14 residues. J gave up 4 bases and V 4 bases, and 5 bases lay outside the gene matches. CDR1 and CDR2 (germline): SGHRS, YFSETQ. The full variable domain, rest sourced from reference TRBV5-1 and TRBJ2-5, is KAGVTQTPRYLIKTRGQQVTLSCSPISGHRSVSWYQQTPGQGLQFLFEYFSETQRNKGNFPGRFSGRQFSNSRSEMNVSTLELGDSALYLCASSLSGSGETQYFGPGTRLLVL.

The rearrangement links TRBV29-1 to TRBJ2-1, with TRBD2 matching 10 bases. V lost 6 bases, J lost 7 bases, and 12 bases stayed unmatched. Germline CDR1 and CDR2: SQVTM and ANQGSEA. There are 15 residues in the CDR3. CDR3 sequence: CSVSRTSGSLNEQFF. The DNA for the CDR3 is TGCAGCGTCTCAAGGACTAGCGGAAGCCTAAATGAGCAGTTCTTC.

This chain joins TRBV28 and TRBJ2-3; D may be TRBD2 (7 bases). Per the germline V gene, CDR1 is MDHEN and CDR2 is SYDVKM. V was pared by 5 bases and J by 5 bases, with 14 bases between. The CDR3 runs 14 residues. CDR3 in amino acids: CASSRGGLGDTQYF. In DNA form, the CDR3 reads TGTGCCAGCAGTAGGGGGGGGTTGGGAGATACGCAGTATTTT.

This chain connects TRBV5-5 to TRBJ2-7; D is ambiguous. The CDR3 has 12 residues. V was clipped by 2 bases and J by 3 bases, with 6 bases between them. CDR1 SGHKS and CDR2 YYEKEE come from the germline V gene (reference sequence). The DNA for the CDR3 is TGTGCCAGCAGCTTCAACAGCTACGAGCAGTACTTC. Protein sequence: CASSFNSYEQYF.

This chain links TRBV5-1 with TRBJ2-6; perhaps TRBD1 as D (6 bases). CDR1 is SGHRS, CDR2 YFSETQ, per germline. Trimming took 3 bases from V and 4 from J, leaving 17 bases between them. The CDR3 is 17 amino acids. The CDR3: CASSYTRGSSGANVLTF. CDR3 bases: TGCGCCAGCAGCTATACCAGGGGATCCTCGGGGGCCAACGTCCTGACTTTC.

The rearrangement links TRBV19 to TRBJ2-7; 8 bases align to TRBD1. Germline CDR1 is LNHDA and CDR2 is SQIVND (reference sequence). CDR3 length: 14 amino acids. V gave up 5 bases and J gave up 1 base; unmatched junction bases: 4. CDR3 residues: CASSPQGGSYEQYF. DNA of the CDR3: TGTGCCAGTAGTCCACAGGGGGGTTCCTACGAGCAGTACTTC.

This chain links TRBV18 with TRBJ2-5; the D gene is possibly TRBD2 (6 bases). CDR1 and CDR2 (germline): KGHSH, LQKENI. This CDR3 is built from 16 residues. V was pared by 1 base and J by 2 bases, with 14 bases between. CDR3 residues: CASSPRAGGFQETQYF. CDR3 nucleotide sequence: TGTGCCAGCTCACCACGGGCAGGAGGGTTTCAAGAGACCCAGTACTTC.

The chain is built from TRBV7-9 and TRBJ2-1; the match to TRBD2 covers 12 bases. Germline V gene data show CDR1 as SEHNR and CDR2 as FQNEAQ (reference sequence). The CDR3 loop spans 19 amino acids. J lost 4 bases, V lost 3 bases, and 13 bases had no gene match. The CDR3 bases are TGTGCCAGCAGCTTGGGGACAGGAGGACTAGCGGGACCTTACAATGAGCAGTTCTTC. This codes for CASSLGTGGLAGPYNEQFF.

The genes are TRBV9 and TRBJ2-7; D perhaps matches TRBD2 (6 bases). This CDR3 has 15 amino acids. V lost 3 bases and J 8 bases, leaving 21 bases between the germline ends. Germline-derived CDR1 and CDR2 are SGDLS and YYNGEE. The CDR3 region has the DNA TGTGCCAGCAGCGCATCCGGGACTGAAAGCCCCCAGCAGTACTTC. Residues: CASSASGTESPQQYF.

The V call is TRBV6-6, the J call TRBJ2-7; 9 bases agree with TRBD1. This CDR3 region has 14 residues. The ends lost 4 bases at V and 4 bases at J; junction bases unmatched: 5. Germline V CDR1 and CDR2: MNHNY, SVGAGI (reference sequence). CDR3 region: CASSSPGQGYEQYF. CDR3 nucleotide sequence: TGTGCCAGCAGTTCCCCGGGACAGGGTTACGAGCAGTACTTC.

The chain is built from TRBV7-9 and TRBJ2-2; 8 bases match TRBD1. There are 17 residues in the CDR3. Germline V gene lookup returns CDR1 SEHNR and CDR2 FQNEAQ (reference sequence). J was trimmed by 4 bases and V by 1 base; bases with no gene match: 8. The CDR3 nucleotides are TGTGCCAGCAGCTTAGTCGGCAGGGGGCTTGGCACCGGGGAGCTGTTTTTT. Its translation: CASSLVGRGLGTGELFF.

Notes on this clone: An end of the junction differs from the germline gene, which may be a read error. Other DNA sequences from this sample encode an identical CDR3 as well. The chain carries TRBV7-2 and TRBJ2-5; 9 bases map to TRBD2. From germline, CDR1 is SGHTA and CDR2 FQGNSA. This CDR3 has 15 residues. In DNA form, the CDR3 reads TGTGCTAGCAGCTTTAGCGGGAGATTCTGGGAGACCCAGTACTTC. Translating gives CASSFSGRFWETQYF.

CDR3 in DNA: TGTGCCAGCAGCTCACGCTCAGTGCCCTACGAGCAGTACTTC. This encodes CASSSRSVPYEQYF. The rearrangement uses TRBV7-8 and TRBJ2-7; D is undetermined. CDR3 length equals 14 residues. Germline V gives CDR1 SGHVS, CDR2 FQNEAQ. V shed 4 bases and J shed 2 bases, with 12 bases lying between them.

This chain joins TRBV5-1 and TRBJ2-1, with 8 nucleotides matching TRBD2. Germline trimming cut 0 bases from V and 3 bases from J; bases unmatched to any gene: 5. There are 16 residues in the CDR3. Germline-derived CDR1 and CDR2 are SGHRS and YFSETQ. CDR3 amino acids: CASSLDGRADYNEQFF. The CDR3 region has the DNA TGCGCCAGCAGCTTGGACGGGAGGGCCGACTACAATGAGCAGTTCTTC.

The V and J genes are TRBV14 and TRBJ1-5, with unresolved D. Germline loops: CDR1 SGHDN, CDR2 FVKESK. The CDR3 sequence is 13 residues long. The V end lost 4 bases, the J end lost 10 bases, and 14 bases lay between the germline ends. As DNA, the CDR3 is TGTGCCAGCAGCCCCCTAGTAGGGAGTCCCCAGCATTTT. Translated, it gives CASSPLVGSPQHF.

The V and J genes are TRBV15 and TRBJ2-7, with D possibly being TRBD2 (5 bases). Germline assignment: CDR1 LNHNV and CDR2 YYDKDF (reference sequence). The CDR3 is 13 amino acids. V was cut by 0 bases and J by 7 bases, with 10 bases left in between. CDR3 in amino acids: CATSREPSGEQYF. DNA for the CDR3: TGTGCCACCAGCAGAGAGCCCTCGGGGGAGCAGTACTTC.

Only one count was recorded for this clone. The chain combines TRBV6-5 with TRBJ2-7; a possible D gene is TRBD1 (6 bases). Germline CDR1 is MNHEY and CDR2 is SVGAGI. The CDR3 runs 16 residues. The V and J ends lost 0 bases and 4 bases respectively, with 16 bases between them. The CDR3 sequence: CASSYSSGQRIYEQYF. The CDR3 bases are TGTGCCAGCAGTTACTCCTCCGGACAGCGTATTTACGAGCAGTACTTC.

The V call is TRBV5-1, the J call TRBJ2-3, with 12 bases fitting TRBD1. Germline V gene data show CDR1 as SGHRS and CDR2 as YFSETQ. The junction had 3 bases not matched to a gene; V was cut back by 3 bases and J by 4 bases. There are 15 residues in the CDR3. The CDR3 region has the DNA TGCGCCAGCAGCTCCGGGACAGGGGGCTCAGATACGCAGTATTTT. It translates to CASSSGTGGSDTQYF.

This chain connects TRBV2 to TRBJ2-7, with TRBD2 identical over 9 bases. Germline V lookup: CDR1 SNHLY, CDR2 FYNNEI. Trimming took 4 bases from V and 5 from J; bases not matched to a gene: 6. The CDR3 length is 14 residues. CDR3 bases: TGTGCCAGCAGTGCGGCGGGAGGGCCCCACGAGCAGTACTTC. Its translation: CASSAAGGPHEQYF.

The genes are TRBV19 and TRBJ1-2; tentatively, D is TRBD1 (5 bases). Germline values: CDR1 LNHDA, CDR2 SQIVND (reference sequence). This CDR3 spans 13 amino acids. V shed 8 bases and J shed 3 bases, with 13 bases lying between them. CDR3 in amino acids: CASSHAGHYGYTF. The DNA of the CDR3 is TGTGCCAGTTCCCACGCAGGGCACTATGGCTACACCTTC.

The rearrangement links TRBV6-5 to TRBJ1-1; 8 bases are shared with TRBD1. Losses at the gene ends were 4 bases for V and 3 bases for J; bases not matched to a gene: 1. This CDR3 contains 13 residues. CDR1 and CDR2 (germline): MNHEY, SVGAGI. The CDR3: CASSLTGDTEAFF. CDR3 nucleotide sequence: TGTGCCAGCAGTTTGACAGGGGACACTGAAGCTTTCTTT.

The chain uses TRBV29-1 and TRBJ2-3, with a tentative D call TRBD1 (5 bases). Trimming shortened V by 4 bases and J by 5 bases, and 10 bases separated the two germline ends. The CDR3 is 12 residues long. In germline, CDR1 is SQVTM, CDR2 ANQGSEA. The chain's CDR3 is CSVVVTVDTQYF. In DNA form, the CDR3 reads TGCAGCGTTGTGGTGACAGTAGATACGCAGTATTTT.

The genes are TRBV2 and TRBJ2-7; perhaps TRBD1 as D (5 bases). The germline gives CDR1 SNHLY, CDR2 FYNNEI. This CDR3 is built from 14 residues. With 3 bases removed from V and 2 bases from J, the gap between germline ends came to 11 bases. In nucleotides, the CDR3 is TGTGCCAGCAGTGAGTTTGCCAGGGCCTACGAGCAGTACTTC. Its translation is CASSEFARAYEQYF.